These 14 T cell receptor beta chains originate from one sample sequenced in a study of blood T cell repertoires in COVID-19. Using immunoSEQ multiplex PCR, the repertoire was profiled, and TCRdb retains in-frame clones only, with some absent. The sample contains approximately 310,000 clones, 80% to 90% of which appear only once. Input material: peripheral blood. The origin of the receptors is a woman aged 45-65 years who had recovered from COVID-19.

The chain has TRBV10-3 and TRBJ2-7; D remains ambiguous. The CDR3 length is 12 residues. Germline-derived CDR1 and CDR2 are ENHRY and SYGVKD. Trimming shortened V by 5 bases and J by 6 bases, and 11 bases separated the two germline ends. DNA of the CDR3: TGTGCCATCAGTCCCCAAGCGAGCGAGCAGTACTTC. Its translation: CAISPQASEQYF.

For the CDR3, the DNA is TGTGCCAGCAGCTTATGGGCGGGGGGGCCGGATAGCACAGATACGCAGTATTTT. This encodes CASSLWAGGPDSTDTQYF. The chain joins TRBV7-6 to TRBJ2-3; TRBD2 matches 9 bases. The CDR3 extends over 18 amino acids. From germline, CDR1 is SGHVS and CDR2 FNYEAQ. Unmatched junction bases numbered 9, after V lost 2 bases and J lost 0 bases. The variable domain in full, with the rest retrieved from reference TRBV7-6 and TRBJ2-3, is GAGVSQSPRYKVTKRGQDVALRCDPISGHVSLYWYRQALGQGPEFLTYFNYEAQQDKSGLPNDRFSAERPEGSISTLTIQRTEQRDSAMYRCASSLWAGGPDSTDTQYFGPGTRLTVL.

Regarding this clone: This CDR3 is missing its conserved last phenylalanine or tryptophan, likely due to a read error. Because the CDR3's place on the DNA is in doubt, the DNA is left out and the CDR3 is given as listed by TCRdb. The V and J genes are TRBV5-4 and TRBJ2-7; the table gives TRBD1 as D, unverified against the DNA. Germline CDR1 and CDR2: SGHNT and YYREEE (reference sequence). Both ends counted, the CDR3 spans 8 residues. CDR3: CASSHGQD.

The J gene is TRBJ1-6, the V gene TRBV18; 7 nucleotides match TRBD1. The CDR3 is made up of 15 amino acids. Per the germline V gene, CDR1 is KGHSH and CDR2 is LQKENI. J lost 7 bases, V lost 2 bases, and 5 bases had no gene match. Here the CDR3 reads CASSPNPGQNSPLHF. In nucleotides, the CDR3 is TGTGCCAGCTCACCAAATCCGGGACAGAATTCACCCCTCCACTTT.

This chain links TRBV2 with TRBJ2-1; no clear D gene. Trimming pared 7 bases from V and 7 bases from J, leaving 5 bases between. CDR1 and CDR2 from the germline V gene are SNHLY and FYNNEI. This CDR3 spans 10 amino acids. CDR3 nucleotides: TGTGCCAGCACGAGGAATGAGCAGTTCTTC. This translates into CASTRNEQFF.

This chain uses TRBV5-5 with TRBJ2-5; D is undetermined. The CDR3 covers 14 residues. Germline lookup yields CDR1 SGHKS and CDR2 YYEKEE (reference sequence). V dropped 3 bases and J dropped 0 bases, with 9 bases sitting between them. The CDR3 sequence: CASSSDIYQETQYF. CDR3 sequence (DNA): TGTGCCAGCAGCTCTGACATCTACCAAGAGACCCAGTACTTC. The full variable domain, its missing parts supplied by reference TRBV5-5 and TRBJ2-5, is DAGVTQSPTHLIKTRGQQVTLRCSPISGHKSVSWYQQVLGQGPQFIFQYYEKEERGRGNFPDRFSARQFPNYSSELNVNALLLGDSALYLCASSSDIYQETQYFGPGTRLLVL.

The chain employs TRBV19 and TRBJ1-2; 7 bases map to TRBD1. The CDR3 has 19 amino acids. V was pared by 6 bases and J by 3 bases, with 22 bases of the junction left unmatched. CDR1 is LNHDA, CDR2 SQIVND, per germline (reference sequence). CDR3 sequence: CASSSDRPWWSLSYYGYTF. The CDR3 DNA follows: TGTGCCAGTAGCTCGGACAGGCCCTGGTGGAGCCTTTCCTACTATGGCTACACCTTC.

V is TRBV4-3 and J is TRBJ1-4; no reliable D call. This CDR3 spans 17 amino acids. The V and J ends lost 1 base and 0 bases respectively, with 12 bases between them. Germline CDR1 reads LGHNA; CDR2 reads YSLEER. The CDR3: CASSQGWTSSTNEKLFF. DNA of the CDR3: TGCGCCAGCAGCCAAGGGTGGACTTCTTCAACTAATGAAAAACTGTTTTTT.

The chain couples TRBV28 to TRBJ1-6, with 7 bases matching TRBD1. The CDR3 has 14 amino acids. CDR1 MDHEN and CDR2 SYDVKM come from the germline V gene. V lost 7 bases and J lost 7; bases outside the gene matches: 7. The CDR3, as DNA: TGTGCCAGCACCACAGGGGTTTTGAATTCACCCCTCCACTTT. Translated, it gives CASTTGVLNSPLHF.

The V call is TRBV11-3, the J call TRBJ2-7, with 9 bases aligning to TRBD2. The V gene's germline CDR1 is SGHNT and CDR2 YENEEA. This CDR3 contains 16 residues. With V trimmed by 5 bases and J by 9 bases, 17 bases remained unmatched. The DNA for the CDR3 is TGTGCCAGCAGCCCTCGGTCGAGCGGGAGGAGTAAGGTGCAGTACTTC. This sequence encodes CASSPRSSGRSKVQYF.

In its sample, this clone was seen a few times. The chain recombines TRBV12-3 or TRBV12-4 with TRBJ1-2; TRBD1 agrees at 9 bases. The CDR3 is made up of 12 amino acids. Losses at the gene ends were 6 bases for V and 8 bases for J; bases not matched to a gene: 4. The CDR3 coding sequence is TGTGCCAGCAGGGAGACAGGGGGAGGCTACACCTTC. It specifies CASRETGGGYTF.

This chain joins TRBV11-2 and TRBJ2-6; D gene unclear. The CDR3 spans 15 residues. Germline V gene sequence: CDR1 SGHAT, CDR2 FQNNGV. Trimming removed 3 bases from V and 2 bases from J, with 8 bases in between. CDR3 coding DNA: TGTGCCAGCAGCTTGATGCAGACTGGGGCCAACGTCCTGACTTTC. Translating gives CASSLMQTGANVLTF.

This chain joins TRBV6-6 and TRBJ1-4; 11 bases agree with TRBD1. The CDR3 spans 16 residues. The trim removed 2 bases at V and 8 bases at J, leaving 7 bases unmatched. CDR1 and CDR2 from the germline V gene are MNHNY and SVGAGI (reference sequence). The CDR3 sequence: CASSYTWDRGWEKLFF. The CDR3 region has the DNA TGTGCCAGCAGTTACACCTGGGACAGGGGGTGGGAAAAACTGTTTTTT.

The chain uses TRBV7-2 and TRBJ1-2, with 10 bases matching TRBD1. In germline, CDR1 is SGHTA, CDR2 FQGNSA. The ends lost 5 bases at V and 4 bases at J; junction bases unmatched: 7. This CDR3 region has 15 residues. The CDR3 region has the DNA TGTGCCAGCAGCGAGGGGACAGGGGAGGCCTATGGCTACACCTTC. It codes for CASSEGTGEAYGYTF.